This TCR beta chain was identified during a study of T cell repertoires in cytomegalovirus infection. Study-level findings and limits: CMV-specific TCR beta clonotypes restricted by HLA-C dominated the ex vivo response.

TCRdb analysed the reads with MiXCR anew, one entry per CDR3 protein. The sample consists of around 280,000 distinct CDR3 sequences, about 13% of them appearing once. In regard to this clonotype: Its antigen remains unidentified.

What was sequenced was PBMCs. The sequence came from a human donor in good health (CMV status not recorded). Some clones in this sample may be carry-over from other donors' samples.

The CDR3 loop is CASSISVTGNEQFF. CDR3 in DNA: TGTGCCAGTAGTATTAGCGTCACGGGCAATGAGCAGTTCTTC. The chain combines TRBV19 with TRBJ2-1; possible D gene TRBD2, 5 bases. CDR1 and CDR2 from the germline V gene are LNHDA and SQIVND (reference sequence). The CDR3 sequence is 14 residues long. Trimming cost V 3 bases and J 6 bases, with 12 bases left between them. The full variable domain, with the rest looked up from reference TRBV19 and TRBJ2-1, is DGGITQSPKYLFRKEGQNVTLSCEQNLNHDAMYWYRQDPGQGLRLIYYSQIVNDFQKGDIAEGYSVSREKKESFPLTVTSAQKNPTAFYLCASSISVTGNEQFFGPGTRLTVL.